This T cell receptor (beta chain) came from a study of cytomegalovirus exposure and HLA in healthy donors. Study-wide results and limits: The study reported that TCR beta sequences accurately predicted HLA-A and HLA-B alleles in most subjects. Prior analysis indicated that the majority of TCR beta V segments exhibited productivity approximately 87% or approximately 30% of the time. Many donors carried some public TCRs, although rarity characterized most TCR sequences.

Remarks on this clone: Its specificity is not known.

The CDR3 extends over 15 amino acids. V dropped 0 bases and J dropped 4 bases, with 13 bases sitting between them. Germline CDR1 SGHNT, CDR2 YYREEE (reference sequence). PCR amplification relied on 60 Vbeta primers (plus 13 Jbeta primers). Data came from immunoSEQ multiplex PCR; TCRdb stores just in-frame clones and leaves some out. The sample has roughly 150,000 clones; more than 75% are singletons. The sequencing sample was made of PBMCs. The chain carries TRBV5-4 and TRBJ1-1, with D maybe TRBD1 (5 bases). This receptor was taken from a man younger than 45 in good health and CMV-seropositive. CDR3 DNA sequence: TGTGCCAGCAGCTTGGCTGGGGAGGGGAGCACTGAAGCTTTCTTT. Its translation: CASSLAGEGSTEAFF.